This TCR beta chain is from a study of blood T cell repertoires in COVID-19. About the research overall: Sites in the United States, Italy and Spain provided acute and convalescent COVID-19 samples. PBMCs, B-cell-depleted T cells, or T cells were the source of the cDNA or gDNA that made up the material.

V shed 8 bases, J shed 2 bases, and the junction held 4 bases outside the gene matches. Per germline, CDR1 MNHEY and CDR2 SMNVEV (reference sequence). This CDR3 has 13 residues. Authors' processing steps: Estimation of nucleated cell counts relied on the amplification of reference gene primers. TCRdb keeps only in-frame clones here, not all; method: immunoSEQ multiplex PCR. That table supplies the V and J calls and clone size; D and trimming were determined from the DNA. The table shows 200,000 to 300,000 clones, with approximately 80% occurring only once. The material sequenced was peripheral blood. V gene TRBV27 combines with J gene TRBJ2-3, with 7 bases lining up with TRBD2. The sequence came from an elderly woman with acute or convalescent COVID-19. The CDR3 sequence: CASRLALTDTQYF. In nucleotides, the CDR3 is TGTGCCAGCCGACTAGCCCTCACAGATACGCAGTATTTT.